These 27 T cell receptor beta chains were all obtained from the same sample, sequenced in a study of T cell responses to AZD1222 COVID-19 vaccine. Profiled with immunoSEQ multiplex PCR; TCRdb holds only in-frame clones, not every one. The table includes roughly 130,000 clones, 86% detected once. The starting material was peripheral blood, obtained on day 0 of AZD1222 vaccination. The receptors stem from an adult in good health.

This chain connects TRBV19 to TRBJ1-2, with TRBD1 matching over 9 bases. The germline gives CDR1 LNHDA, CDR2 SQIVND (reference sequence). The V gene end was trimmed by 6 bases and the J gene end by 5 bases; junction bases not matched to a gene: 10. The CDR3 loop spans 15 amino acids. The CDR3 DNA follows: TGTGCCAGTAGGAGATCCCCCGACAGGGGGTATGGCTACACCTTC. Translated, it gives CASRRSPDRGYGYTF.

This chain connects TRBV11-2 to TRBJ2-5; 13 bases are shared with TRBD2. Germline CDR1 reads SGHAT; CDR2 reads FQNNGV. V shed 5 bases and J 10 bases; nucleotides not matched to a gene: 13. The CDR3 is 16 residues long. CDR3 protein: CASSPGLAGPRGVQYF. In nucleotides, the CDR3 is TGTGCCAGCAGCCCGGGACTAGCGGGACCCCGGGGTGTCCAGTACTTC.

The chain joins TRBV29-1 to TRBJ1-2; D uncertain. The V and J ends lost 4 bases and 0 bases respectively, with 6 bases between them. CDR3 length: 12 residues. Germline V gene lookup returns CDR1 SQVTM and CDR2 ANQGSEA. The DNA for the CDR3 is TGCAGCGTTGGATCTTCTAACTATGGCTACACCTTC. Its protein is CSVGSSNYGYTF.

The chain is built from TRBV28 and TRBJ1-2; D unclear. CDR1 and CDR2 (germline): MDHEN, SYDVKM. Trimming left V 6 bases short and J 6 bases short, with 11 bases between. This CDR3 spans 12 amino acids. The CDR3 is CASRLNLDGYTF. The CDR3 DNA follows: TGTGCCAGCAGACTAAACCTTGATGGCTACACCTTC.

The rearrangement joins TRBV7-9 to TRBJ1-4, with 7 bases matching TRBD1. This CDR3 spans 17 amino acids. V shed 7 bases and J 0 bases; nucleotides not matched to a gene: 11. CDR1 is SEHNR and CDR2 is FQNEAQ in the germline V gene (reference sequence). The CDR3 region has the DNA TGTGCCAGCAAAGCACACAGGGGACGCGCAACTAATGAAAAACTGTTTTTT. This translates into CASKAHRGRATNEKLFF.

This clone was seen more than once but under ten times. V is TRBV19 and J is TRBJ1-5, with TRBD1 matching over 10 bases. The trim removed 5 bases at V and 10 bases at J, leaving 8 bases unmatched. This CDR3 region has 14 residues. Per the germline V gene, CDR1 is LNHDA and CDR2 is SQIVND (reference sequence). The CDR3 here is CASSFSRDRGPQHF. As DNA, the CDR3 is TGTGCCAGTAGTTTTTCCCGGGACAGGGGACCCCAGCATTTT.

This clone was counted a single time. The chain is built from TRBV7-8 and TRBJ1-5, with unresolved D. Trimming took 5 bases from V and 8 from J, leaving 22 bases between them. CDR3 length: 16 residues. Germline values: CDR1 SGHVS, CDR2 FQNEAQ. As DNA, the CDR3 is TGTGCCAGCAGCGGGCAACGGACCCTGGGGAAAAAGCCCCAGCATTTT. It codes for CASSGQRTLGKKPQHF.

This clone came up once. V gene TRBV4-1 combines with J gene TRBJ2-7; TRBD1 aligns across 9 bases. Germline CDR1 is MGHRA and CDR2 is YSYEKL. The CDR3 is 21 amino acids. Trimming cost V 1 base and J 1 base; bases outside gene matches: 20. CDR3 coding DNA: TGCGCCAGCAGCCAAGTAACAGGATTGAGGATTGGACAGGGGAAATCCTACGAGCAGTACTTC. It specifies CASSQVTGLRIGQGKSYEQYF.

The CDR3 sequence is CASSLDGWGRPYGYTF. CDR3 nucleotides: TGTGCCAGCAGCTTGGACGGTTGGGGTCGCCCCTATGGCTACACCTTC. The V gene is TRBV5-5, the J gene TRBJ1-2; D remains unclear. The germline V gene encodes CDR1 SGHKS and CDR2 YYEKEE (reference sequence). The CDR3 is 16 residues long. Between the trimmed V and J ends, which lost 0 bases and 4 bases, there was a span of 16 bases. Combining the CDR3 with reference TRBV5-5 and TRBJ1-2 gives the whole variable domain DAGVTQSPTHLIKTRGQQVTLRCSPISGHKSVSWYQQVLGQGPQFIFQYYEKEERGRGNFPDRFSARQFPNYSSELNVNALLLGDSALYLCASSLDGWGRPYGYTFGSGTRLTVV.

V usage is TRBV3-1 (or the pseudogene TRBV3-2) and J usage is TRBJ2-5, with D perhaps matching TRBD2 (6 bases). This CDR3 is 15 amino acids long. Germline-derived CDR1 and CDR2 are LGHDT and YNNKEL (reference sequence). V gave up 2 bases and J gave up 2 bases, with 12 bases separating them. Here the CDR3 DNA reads TGTGCCAGCAGCCAAATTCGCGGGGAGCAAGAGACCCAGTACTTC. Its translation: CASSQIRGEQETQYF.

CDR3: CASSPRQTGGLVNTEAFF. CDR3 DNA sequence: TGTGCCAGCTCACCGCGTCAAACAGGGGGCTTGGTGAACACTGAAGCTTTCTTT. The chain combines TRBV18 with TRBJ1-1; 9 nucleotides agree with TRBD1. J gave up 0 bases and V 3 bases, and 11 bases lay outside the gene matches. In germline, CDR1 is KGHSH, CDR2 LQKENI. This CDR3 has 18 amino acids.

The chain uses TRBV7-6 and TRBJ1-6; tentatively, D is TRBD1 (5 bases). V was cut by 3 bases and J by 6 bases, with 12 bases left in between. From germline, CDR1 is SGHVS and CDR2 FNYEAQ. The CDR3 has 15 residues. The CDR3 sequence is CASSFLGTLNSPLHF. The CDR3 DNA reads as TGTGCCAGCAGCTTTCTCGGGACCCTTAATTCACCCCTCCACTTT.

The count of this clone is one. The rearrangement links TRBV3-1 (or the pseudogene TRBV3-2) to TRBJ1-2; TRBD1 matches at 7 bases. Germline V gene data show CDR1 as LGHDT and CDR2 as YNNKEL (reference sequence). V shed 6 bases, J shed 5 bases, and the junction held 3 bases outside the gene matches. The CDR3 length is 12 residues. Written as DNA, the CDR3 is TGTGCCAGCAGATCAGGGGGGTATGGCTACACCTTC. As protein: CASRSGGYGYTF.

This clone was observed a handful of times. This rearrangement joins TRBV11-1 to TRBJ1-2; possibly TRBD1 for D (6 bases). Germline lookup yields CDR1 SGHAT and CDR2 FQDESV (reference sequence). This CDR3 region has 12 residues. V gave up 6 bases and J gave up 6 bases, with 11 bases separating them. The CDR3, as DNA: TGTGCCAGCAGTTCACAGGGTAATGGCTACACCTTC. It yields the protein CASSSQGNGYTF.

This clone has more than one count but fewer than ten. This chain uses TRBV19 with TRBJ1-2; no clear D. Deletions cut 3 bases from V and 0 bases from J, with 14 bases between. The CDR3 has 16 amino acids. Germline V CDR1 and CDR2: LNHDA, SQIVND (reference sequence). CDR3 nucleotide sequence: TGTGCCAGTAGTATCCAAACGAGCGGGACTAACTATGGCTACACCTTC. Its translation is CASSIQTSGTNYGYTF.

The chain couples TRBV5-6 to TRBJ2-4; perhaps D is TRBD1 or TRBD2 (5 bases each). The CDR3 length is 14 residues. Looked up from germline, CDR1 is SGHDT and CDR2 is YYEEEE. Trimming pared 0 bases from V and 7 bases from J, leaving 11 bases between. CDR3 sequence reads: CASSLGDPSNIQYF. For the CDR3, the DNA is TGTGCCAGCAGCTTGGGGGACCCGTCGAACATTCAGTACTTC.

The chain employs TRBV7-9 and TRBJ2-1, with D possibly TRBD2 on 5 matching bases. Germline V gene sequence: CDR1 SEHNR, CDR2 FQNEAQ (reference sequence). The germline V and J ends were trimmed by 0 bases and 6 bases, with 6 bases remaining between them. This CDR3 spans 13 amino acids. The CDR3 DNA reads TGTGCCAGCAGCTTAGCCGGAGGCAATGAGCAGTTCTTC. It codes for CASSLAGGNEQFF.

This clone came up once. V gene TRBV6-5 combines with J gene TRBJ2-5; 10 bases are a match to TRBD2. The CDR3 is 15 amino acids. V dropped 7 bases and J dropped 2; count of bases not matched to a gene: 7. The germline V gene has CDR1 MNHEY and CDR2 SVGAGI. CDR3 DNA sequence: TGTGCCAGCACCCAACTAGCGGGAACACAAGAGACCCAGTACTTC. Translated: CASTQLAGTQETQYF.

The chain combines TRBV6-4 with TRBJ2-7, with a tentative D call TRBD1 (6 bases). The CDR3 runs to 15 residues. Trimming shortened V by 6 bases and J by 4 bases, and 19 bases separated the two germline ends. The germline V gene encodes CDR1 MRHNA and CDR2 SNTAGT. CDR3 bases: TGTGCCAGCAGCCACAGGGCTATGCACCGATACGAGCAGTACTTC. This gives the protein CASSHRAMHRYEQYF.

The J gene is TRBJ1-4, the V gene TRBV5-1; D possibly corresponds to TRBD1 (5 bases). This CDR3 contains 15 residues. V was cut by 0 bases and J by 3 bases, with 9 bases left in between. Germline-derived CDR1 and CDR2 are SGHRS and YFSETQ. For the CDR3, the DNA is TGCGCCAGCAGCTTGGCACAGGAAGCTAATGAAAAACTGTTTTTT. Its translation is CASSLAQEANEKLFF.

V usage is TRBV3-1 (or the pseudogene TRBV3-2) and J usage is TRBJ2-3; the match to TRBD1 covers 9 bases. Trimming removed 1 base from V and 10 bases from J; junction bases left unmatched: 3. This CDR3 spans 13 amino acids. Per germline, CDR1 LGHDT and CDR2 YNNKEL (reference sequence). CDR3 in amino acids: CASSQVGTGSQYF. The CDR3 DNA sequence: TGTGCCAGCAGCCAAGTGGGGACAGGGTCGCAGTATTTT.

CDR3 protein: CASSQDGDGGARNEQFF. DNA of the CDR3: TGTGCCAGCAGCCAAGATGGGGACGGGGGGGCCCGCAATGAGCAGTTCTTC. The chain is built from TRBV4-2 and TRBJ2-1; 8 bases line up with TRBD2. The germline CDR1 and CDR2 sequences are LGHNA and YNFKEQ. The CDR3 consists of 17 residues. V lost 0 bases and J lost 6; bases outside the gene matches: 10.

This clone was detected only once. CDR3 residues: CASSFGGAGTGELFF. The CDR3 DNA reads as TGTGCCAGTAGTTTCGGAGGGGCGGGCACCGGGGAGCTGTTTTTT. V is TRBV19 and J is TRBJ2-2; D perhaps matches TRBD2 (6 bases). The CDR3 contains 15 residues. Germline values: CDR1 LNHDA, CDR2 SQIVND (reference sequence). Trimming pared 5 bases from V and 4 bases from J, leaving 14 bases between.

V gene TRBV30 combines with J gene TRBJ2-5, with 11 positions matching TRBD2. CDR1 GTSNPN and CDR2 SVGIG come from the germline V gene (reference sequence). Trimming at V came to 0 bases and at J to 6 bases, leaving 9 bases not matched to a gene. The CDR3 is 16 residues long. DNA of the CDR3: TGTGCCTGGAGTGTAGGAAGACTAGCGGGATCACAGACCCAGTACTTC. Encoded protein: CAWSVGRLAGSQTQYF.

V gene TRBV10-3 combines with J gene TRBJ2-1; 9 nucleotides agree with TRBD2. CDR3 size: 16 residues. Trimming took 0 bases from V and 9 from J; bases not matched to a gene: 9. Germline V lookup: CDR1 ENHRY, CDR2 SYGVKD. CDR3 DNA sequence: TGTGCCATCAGTGAGTCTATAGCGGGGGTGATAACTGAGCAGTTCTTC. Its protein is CAISESIAGVITEQFF.

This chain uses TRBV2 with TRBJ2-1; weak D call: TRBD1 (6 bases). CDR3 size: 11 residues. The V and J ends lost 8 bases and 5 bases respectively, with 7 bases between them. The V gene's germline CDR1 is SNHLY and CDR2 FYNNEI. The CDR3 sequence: CASGDNNEQFF. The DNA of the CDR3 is TGTGCCAGCGGGGACAACAATGAGCAGTTCTTC.

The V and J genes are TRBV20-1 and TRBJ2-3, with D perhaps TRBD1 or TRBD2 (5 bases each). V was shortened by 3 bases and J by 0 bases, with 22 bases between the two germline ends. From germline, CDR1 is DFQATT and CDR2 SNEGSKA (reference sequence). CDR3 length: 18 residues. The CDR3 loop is CSASSLFGTYSSTDTQYF. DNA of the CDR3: TGCAGTGCTAGTTCACTTTTTGGGACGTATAGTAGCACAGATACGCAGTATTTT.